The present T cell receptor beta chain was sequenced within a study of cytomegalovirus exposure and HLA in healthy donors. The trim removed 4 bases at V and 3 bases at J, leaving 7 bases unmatched. The germline V gene encodes CDR1 SNHLY and CDR2 FYNNEI. This CDR3 has 15 amino acids. Assay used: immunoSEQ multiplex PCR; TCRdb lists only in-frame clones, some missing. Among 150,000 or so clones listed, approximately 81% were seen once. The chain joins TRBV2 to TRBJ2-7, with TRBD2 matching 9 bases. Sample: PBMCs. The clonotype was recovered from a man aged 30 to 39 in good health and CMV-seropositive. CDR3 sequence: CASSGALAGDYEQYF. In DNA, the CDR3 is TGTGCCAGCAGTGGGGCACTAGCGGGCGACTACGAGCAGTACTTC.